This T cell receptor (beta chain) was identified in a study of beta chain features in type 1 diabetes. Study context: Healthy donors, compared against patients, showed similar age, gender and cell yields.

Study results and limitations: VDJ junctions from patients with type 1 diabetes contained fewer insertions and more deletions. A moderate, significant TCRB CDR3 shortening appeared in type 1 diabetes across four CD4+ subsets.

Purity (above 98%) was reached by all sorted populations. Isolated RNA was reverse transcribed in full, so expressed TCRB transcripts were sequenced. Method: immunoSEQ multiplex PCR; TCRdb's copy keeps in-frame clones and lacks some. Of about 40,000 clones listed, around 45% are singletons. CDR3 length: 20 amino acids. Germline CDR1 is SGHDN and CDR2 is FVKESK. V dropped 1 base and J dropped 4; count of bases not matched to a gene: 11. About this clone itself: Its cognate antigen is unknown.

The sequenced material came from central memory CD4+ T cells from blood. The receptor was derived from a woman between 18 and 29 years old in good health. V and J are TRBV14 and TRBJ1-6; TRBD1 matches 12 bases. CDR3: CASSQGAGTGGLRYNSPLHF. The CDR3 DNA reads as TGTGCCAGCAGCCAAGGAGCCGGGACAGGGGGCTTACGGTATAATTCACCCCTCCACTTT.